One sample yielded the 22 T cell receptor beta chains listed below, sequenced in a study of T cell responses to AZD1222 COVID-19 vaccine. The assay was immunoSEQ multiplex PCR, and TCRdb's table has in-frame clones only and misses some. Among under 150,000 clones listed, over 75% were seen once. This specimen consisted of peripheral blood, obtained on day 0 of AZD1222 vaccination. These receptors all come from an adult in good health.

The chain recombines TRBV7-9 with TRBJ2-3, with 8 positions matching TRBD1. Unmatched junction bases numbered 2, after V lost 5 bases and J lost 4 bases. CDR3 length: 13 amino acids. Looked up from germline, CDR1 is SEHNR and CDR2 is FQNEAQ (reference sequence). The DNA for the CDR3 is TGTGCCAGCAGCCGACAGGGGTCAGATACGCAGTATTTT. It codes for CASSRQGSDTQYF.

V gene TRBV19 combines with J gene TRBJ2-1; a weak D match, TRBD1 (5 bases). The CDR3 has 16 residues. With 3 bases removed from V and 2 bases from J, the gap between germline ends came to 14 bases. CDR1 is LNHDA, CDR2 SQIVND, per germline (reference sequence). The chain's CDR3 is CASSIRSGYPYNEQFF. CDR3 in DNA: TGTGCCAGTAGTATCAGGTCAGGGTATCCCTACAATGAGCAGTTCTTC.

V gene TRBV10-3 combines with J gene TRBJ1-1, with 10 bases identical to TRBD1. V gave up 2 bases and J gave up 11 bases; unmatched junction bases: 11. Germline V lookup: CDR1 ENHRY, CDR2 SYGVKD. This CDR3 spans 15 amino acids. CDR3 bases: TGTGCCATCAGTGAGGGCGGGACAGGGGCCCAGGGGGCTTTCTTT. Its protein is CAISEGGTGAQGAFF.

V gene TRBV29-1 combines with J gene TRBJ2-7; D gene uncertain. From germline, CDR1 is SQVTM and CDR2 ANQGSEA. The V end lost 1 base, the J end lost 3 bases, and 10 bases lay between the germline ends. This CDR3 spans 13 amino acids. The CDR3 loop is CSVEGGQLYEQYF. The CDR3 DNA is TGCAGCGTTGAAGGAGGCCAACTCTACGAGCAGTACTTC.

The chain carries TRBV6-1 and TRBJ2-7; 8 positions agree with TRBD1. CDR1 and CDR2 (germline): MNHNS, SASEGT. V lost 2 bases to trimming and J lost 2 bases; unmatched junction nucleotides: 2. The CDR3 runs 14 residues. The CDR3 is CASSERDRTYEQYF. The CDR3, as DNA: TGTGCCAGCAGTGAACGGGACAGGACCTACGAGCAGTACTTC.

The rearrangement joins TRBV2 to TRBJ2-6, with TRBD1 matching 8 bases. Germline lookup yields CDR1 SNHLY and CDR2 FYNNEI. This CDR3 has 16 amino acids. Unmatched junction bases numbered 1, after V lost 2 bases and J lost 1 base. CDR3 residues: CASSETGGSGANVLTF. The CDR3 DNA is TGTGCCAGCAGTGAAACAGGGGGGTCTGGGGCCAACGTCCTGACTTTC. Based on the CDR3 plus reference TRBV2 and TRBJ2-6, the full variable domain is EPEVTQTPSHQVTQMGQEVILRCVPISNHLYFYWYRQILGQKVEFLVSFYNNEISEKSEIFDDQFSVERPDGSNFTLKIRSTKLEDSAMYFCASSETGGSGANVLTFGAGSRLTVL.

This clone was observed a handful of times. The chain recombines TRBV2 with TRBJ2-1, with D perhaps TRBD2 (6 bases). CDR3 size: 13 residues. The germline CDR1 and CDR2 sequences are SNHLY and FYNNEI. The V gene lost 4 bases and the J gene lost 7 bases, with 11 bases spanning the gap. The chain's CDR3 is CASSVEGRNEQFF. CDR3 DNA sequence: TGTGCCAGCAGTGTGGAGGGTAGGAATGAGCAGTTCTTC.

The chain uses TRBV7-9 and TRBJ1-1, with D hard to call. CDR3 size: 13 residues. The germline V gene has CDR1 SEHNR and CDR2 FQNEAQ (reference sequence). V was cut by 4 bases and J by 0 bases, with 6 bases left in between. Here the CDR3 DNA reads TGTGCCAGCAGCTCGGGGATGAACACTGAAGCTTTCTTT. It codes for CASSSGMNTEAFF. The whole variable domain, remainder taken from reference TRBV7-9 and TRBJ1-1, is DTGVSQNPRHKITKRGQNVTFRCDPISEHNRLYWYRQTLGQGPEFLTYFQNEAQLEKSRLLSDRFSAERPKGSFSTLEIQRTEQGDSAMYLCASSSGMNTEAFFGQGTRLTVV.

V is TRBV18 and J is TRBJ2-5; TRBD1 agrees at 9 bases. CDR1 is KGHSH and CDR2 is LQKENI in the germline V gene. J gave up 3 bases and V 5 bases, and 1 base lay outside the gene matches. The CDR3 is 13 amino acids. The CDR3 is CASSRTGEETQYF. CDR3 DNA: TGTGCCAGCTCAAGGACAGGGGAAGAGACCCAGTACTTC. Full variable domain (remainder filled in from reference TRBV18 and TRBJ2-5): NAGVMQNPRHLVRRRGQEARLRCSPMKGHSHVYWYRQLPEEGLKFMVYLQKENIIDESGMPKERFSAEFPKEGPSILRIQQVVRGDSAAYFCASSRTGEETQYFGPGTRLLVL.

V is TRBV11-2 and J is TRBJ1-5; tentatively, D is TRBD1 (6 bases). V was trimmed by 5 bases and J by 7 bases, leaving 12 bases between them. The CDR3 contains 13 residues. The V gene's germline CDR1 is SGHAT and CDR2 FQNNGV. The CDR3 is CASSTQGGQPQHF. In nucleotides, the CDR3 is TGTGCCAGCAGCACACAGGGTGGGCAGCCCCAGCATTTT.

This clone was detected once. This chain joins TRBV27 and TRBJ2-2; no reliable D call. Trimming shortened V by 8 bases and J by 4 bases, and 14 bases separated the two germline ends. The CDR3 runs to 14 residues. Looked up from germline, CDR1 is MNHEY and CDR2 is SMNVEV (reference sequence). CDR3 residues: CASRRGSFTGELFF. The CDR3 DNA reads as TGTGCCAGCCGAAGAGGATCTTTCACCGGGGAGCTGTTTTTT.

The chain employs TRBV9 and TRBJ2-5; D call uncertain. Germline V gene lookup returns CDR1 SGDLS and CDR2 YYNGEE. The CDR3 loop spans 14 amino acids. Trimming took 2 bases from V and 5 from J, leaving 13 bases between them. The CDR3 DNA reads as TGTGCCAGCAGCGTTACCGGGTCCAGGGAGACCCAGTACTTC. As protein: CASSVTGSRETQYF.

V is TRBV19 and J is TRBJ2-1; 9 nucleotides match TRBD2. Germline V gene data show CDR1 as LNHDA and CDR2 as SQIVND (reference sequence). This CDR3 region has 16 residues. After removal of 2 bases from V and 4 bases from J, the junction contained 6 bases not matched to a gene. CDR3: CASSIWGTSRYNEQFF. CDR3 DNA sequence: TGTGCCAGTAGTATATGGGGGACTAGCAGATACAATGAGCAGTTCTTC.

The DNA for the CDR3 is TGTGCCAGCAGCTTAGTTGGGACTACCACCGGGGAGCTGTTTTTT. Its translation is CASSLVGTTTGELFF. This chain uses TRBV7-9 with TRBJ2-2; 7 positions agree with TRBD2. Trimming removed 1 base from V and 4 bases from J; junction bases left unmatched: 3. Germline-derived CDR1 and CDR2 are SEHNR and FQNEAQ (reference sequence). There are 15 residues in the CDR3.

The chain combines TRBV28 with TRBJ2-7, with 7 bases that match TRBD1. The CDR3 is 15 residues long. Germline V CDR1 and CDR2: MDHEN, SYDVKM. V dropped 10 bases and J dropped 3; count of bases not matched to a gene: 15. The chain's CDR3 is CAISTYRGRGYEQYF. Written as DNA, the CDR3 is TGTGCCATCTCAACTTACAGGGGTCGTGGCTACGAGCAGTACTTC.

The gene calls are TRBV11-2 and TRBJ2-7; 8 bases fit TRBD2. The V gene end was trimmed by 5 bases and the J gene end by 3 bases; junction bases not matched to a gene: 3. The CDR3 extends over 13 amino acids. Germline loops: CDR1 SGHAT, CDR2 FQNNGV. Here the CDR3 DNA reads TGTGCCAGCAGCCGGACTAGCAGCTACGAGCAGTACTTC. This gives the protein CASSRTSSYEQYF.

The rearrangement joins TRBV5-1 to TRBJ1-1, with TRBD1 as a possible D gene (5 bases). CDR3 length: 16 residues. Germline V gives CDR1 SGHRS, CDR2 YFSETQ. Trimming took off 3 bases at V and 2 bases at J, with 17 bases between the two ends. CDR3 nucleotides: TGCGCCAGCAGCTCGGGCCTTCGGGGGGACAACACTGAAGCTTTCTTT. This sequence encodes CASSSGLRGDNTEAFF.

This rearrangement joins TRBV28 to TRBJ1-1, with D possibly TRBD1 on 5 matching bases. From germline, CDR1 is MDHEN and CDR2 SYDVKM. This CDR3 contains 13 residues. The V end lost 7 bases, the J end lost 5 bases, and 14 bases lay between the germline ends. The CDR3 protein is CASTINSGTEAFF. In DNA, the CDR3 is TGTGCCAGCACCATCAATTCAGGGACTGAAGCTTTCTTT.

The rearrangement links TRBV5-4 to TRBJ2-7, with D possibly TRBD2 on 7 matching bases. Germline CDR1 SGHNT, CDR2 YYREEE (reference sequence). Trimming took 4 bases from V and 6 from J, leaving 17 bases between them. There are 14 residues in the CDR3. CDR3 nucleotide sequence: TGTGCCAGCAGCCGCATGGGGGGCGGGAGCGAGCAGTACTTC. It specifies CASSRMGGGSEQYF.

The V call is TRBV4-1, the J call TRBJ1-2; 7 bases are a match to TRBD1. The germline CDR1 and CDR2 sequences are MGHRA and YSYEKL. The CDR3 totals 14 residues. V was clipped by 4 bases and J by 5 bases; unmatched bases: 7. The chain's CDR3 is CASSPDRVRYGYTF. CDR3 nucleotides: TGCGCCAGCAGCCCCGACAGGGTTAGATATGGCTACACCTTC.

DNA of the CDR3: TGTGCCAGCAGTTCCTCCGGGACAGATTACAATGAGCAGTTCTTC. The encoded protein is CASSSSGTDYNEQFF. This sequence joins TRBV6-5 and TRBJ2-1; TRBD1 aligns across 7 bases. The CDR3 is 15 residues long. Trimming took 4 bases from V and 4 from J; bases not matched to a gene: 7. Per the germline V gene, CDR1 is MNHEY and CDR2 is SVGAGI.

This rearrangement joins TRBV10-3 to TRBJ1-2; 9 bases are a match to TRBD1. Looked up from germline, CDR1 is ENHRY and CDR2 is SYGVKD. The CDR3 runs to 13 residues. Trimming took 5 bases from V and 5 from J; bases not matched to a gene: 3. CDR3 loop: CAISHGQGYGYTF. CDR3 DNA sequence: TGTGCCATCAGTCACGGACAGGGGTATGGCTACACCTTC.